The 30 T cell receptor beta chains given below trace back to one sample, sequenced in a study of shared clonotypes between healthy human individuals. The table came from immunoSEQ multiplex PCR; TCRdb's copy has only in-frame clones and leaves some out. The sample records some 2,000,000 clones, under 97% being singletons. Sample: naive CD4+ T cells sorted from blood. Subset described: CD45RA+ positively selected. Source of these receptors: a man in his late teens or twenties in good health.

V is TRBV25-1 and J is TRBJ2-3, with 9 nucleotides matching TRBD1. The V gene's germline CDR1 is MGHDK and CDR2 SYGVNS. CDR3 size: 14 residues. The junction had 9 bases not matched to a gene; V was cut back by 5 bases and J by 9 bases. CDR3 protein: CASSPGQGTLTQYF. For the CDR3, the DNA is TGTGCCAGCAGTCCGGGACAGGGAACCCTGACGCAGTATTTT.

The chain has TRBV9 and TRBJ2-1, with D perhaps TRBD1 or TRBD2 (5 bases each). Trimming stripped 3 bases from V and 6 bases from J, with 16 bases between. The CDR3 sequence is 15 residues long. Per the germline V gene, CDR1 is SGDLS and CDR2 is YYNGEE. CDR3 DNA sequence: TGTGCCAGCAGCGGCCGGGACCCCCGTTTCAATGAGCAGTTCTTC. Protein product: CASSGRDPRFNEQFF. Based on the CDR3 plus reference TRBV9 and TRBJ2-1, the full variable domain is DSGVTQTPKHLITATGQRVTLRCSPRSGDLSVYWYQQSLDQGLQFLIQYYNGEERAKGNILERFSAQQFPDLHSELNLSSLELGDSALYFCASSGRDPRFNEQFFGPGTRLTVL.

This CDR3 reads CASRWTGVNYGYTF. The CDR3 DNA sequence: TGTGCCAGCAGATGGACAGGGGTTAACTATGGCTACACCTTC. The rearrangement joins TRBV2 to TRBJ1-2; TRBD1 matches at 9 bases. After removal of 6 bases from V and 1 base from J, the junction contained 3 bases not matched to a gene. Germline-derived CDR1 and CDR2 are SNHLY and FYNNEI. This CDR3 contains 14 residues.

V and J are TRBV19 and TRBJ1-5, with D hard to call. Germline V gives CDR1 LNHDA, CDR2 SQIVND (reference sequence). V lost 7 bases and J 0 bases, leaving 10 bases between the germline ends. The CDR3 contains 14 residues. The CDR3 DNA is TGTGCCAGTACCCCGGCCCTTAGCAATCAGCCCCAGCATTTT. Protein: CASTPALSNQPQHF. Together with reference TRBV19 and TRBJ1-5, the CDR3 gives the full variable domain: DGGITQSPKYLFRKEGQNVTLSCEQNLNHDAMYWYRQDPGQGLRLIYYSQIVNDFQKGDIAEGYSVSREKKESFPLTVTSAQKNPTAFYLCASTPALSNQPQHFGDGTRLSIL.

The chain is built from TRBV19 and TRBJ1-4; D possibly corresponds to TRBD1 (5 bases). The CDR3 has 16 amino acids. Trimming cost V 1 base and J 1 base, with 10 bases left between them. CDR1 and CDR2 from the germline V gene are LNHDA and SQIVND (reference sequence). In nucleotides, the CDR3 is TGTGCCAGTAGTATAGGCCAGGGAGTAACTAATGAAAAACTGTTTTTT. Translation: CASSIGQGVTNEKLFF. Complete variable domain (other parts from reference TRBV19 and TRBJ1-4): DGGITQSPKYLFRKEGQNVTLSCEQNLNHDAMYWYRQDPGQGLRLIYYSQIVNDFQKGDIAEGYSVSREKKESFPLTVTSAQKNPTAFYLCASSIGQGVTNEKLFFGSGTQLSVL.

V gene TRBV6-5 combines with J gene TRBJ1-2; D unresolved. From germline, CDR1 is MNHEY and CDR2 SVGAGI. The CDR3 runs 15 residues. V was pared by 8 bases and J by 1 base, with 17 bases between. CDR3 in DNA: TGTGCCAGCTGCAAATCGGGGTGGGGTAACTATGGCTACACCTTC. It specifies CASCKSGWGNYGYTF.

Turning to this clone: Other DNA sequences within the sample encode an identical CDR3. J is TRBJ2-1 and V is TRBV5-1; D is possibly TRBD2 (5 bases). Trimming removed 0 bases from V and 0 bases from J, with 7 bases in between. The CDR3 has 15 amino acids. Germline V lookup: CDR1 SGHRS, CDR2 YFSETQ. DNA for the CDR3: TGCGCCAGCAGCTTGGCCGCGGGCTCCTACAATGAGCAGTTCTTC. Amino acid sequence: CASSLAAGSYNEQFF. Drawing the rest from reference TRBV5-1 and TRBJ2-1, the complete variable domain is KAGVTQTPRYLIKTRGQQVTLSCSPISGHRSVSWYQQTPGQGLQFLFEYFSETQRNKGNFPGRFSGRQFSNSRSEMNVSTLELGDSALYLCASSLAAGSYNEQFFGPGTRLTVL.

CDR3 residues: CASSFRDYRYNEQFF. CDR3 coding DNA: TGTGCCAGCAGCTTCCGGGACTATCGATACAATGAGCAGTTCTTC. This chain links TRBV5-6 with TRBJ2-1, with 7 nucleotides matching TRBD2. Trimming removed 2 bases from V and 4 bases from J; junction bases left unmatched: 6. The germline V gene has CDR1 SGHDT and CDR2 YYEEEE. The CDR3 has 15 residues.

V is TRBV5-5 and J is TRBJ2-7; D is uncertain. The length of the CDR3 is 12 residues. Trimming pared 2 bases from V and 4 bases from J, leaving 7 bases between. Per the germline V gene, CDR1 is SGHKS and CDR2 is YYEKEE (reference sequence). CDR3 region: CASSFDNYEQYF. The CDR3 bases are TGTGCCAGCAGCTTTGACAATTACGAGCAGTACTTC.

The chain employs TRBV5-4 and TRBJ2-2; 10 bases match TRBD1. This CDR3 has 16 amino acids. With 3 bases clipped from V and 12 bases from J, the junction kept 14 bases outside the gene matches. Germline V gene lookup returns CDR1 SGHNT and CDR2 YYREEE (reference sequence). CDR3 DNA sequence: TGTGCCAGCAGCTCAAACCGGGACAGGGGAACCCAGAAGCTGTTTTTT. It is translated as CASSSNRDRGTQKLFF.

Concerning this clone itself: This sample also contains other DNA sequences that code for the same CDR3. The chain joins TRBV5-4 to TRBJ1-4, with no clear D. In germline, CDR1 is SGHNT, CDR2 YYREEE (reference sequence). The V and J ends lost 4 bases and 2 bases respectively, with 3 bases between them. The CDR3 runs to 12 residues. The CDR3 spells CASSRTNEKLFF. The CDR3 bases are TGTGCCAGCAGCCGGACTAATGAAAAACTGTTTTTT.

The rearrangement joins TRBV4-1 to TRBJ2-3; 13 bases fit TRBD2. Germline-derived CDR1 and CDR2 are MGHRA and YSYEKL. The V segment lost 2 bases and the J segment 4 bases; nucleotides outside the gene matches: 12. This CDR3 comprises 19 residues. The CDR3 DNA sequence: TGCGCCAGCAGCCAATACCTCCACCGACTAGCGGGGGGCTCAGATACGCAGTATTTT. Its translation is CASSQYLHRLAGGSDTQYF.

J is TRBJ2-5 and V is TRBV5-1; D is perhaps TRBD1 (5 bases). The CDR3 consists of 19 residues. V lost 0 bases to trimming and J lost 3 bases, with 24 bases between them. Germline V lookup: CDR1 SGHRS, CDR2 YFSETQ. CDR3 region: CASSLAKGRAAQLEETQYF. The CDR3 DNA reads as TGCGCCAGCAGCTTGGCCAAGGGCAGGGCGGCACAGTTAGAAGAGACCCAGTACTTC.

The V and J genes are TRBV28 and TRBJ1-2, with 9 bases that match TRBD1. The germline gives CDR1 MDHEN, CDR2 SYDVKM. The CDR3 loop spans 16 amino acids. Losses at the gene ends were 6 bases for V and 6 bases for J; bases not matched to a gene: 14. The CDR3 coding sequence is TGTGCCAGCAGAACGAGCCCGGGACAGGGAGGGGATGGCTACACCTTC. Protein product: CASRTSPGQGGDGYTF.

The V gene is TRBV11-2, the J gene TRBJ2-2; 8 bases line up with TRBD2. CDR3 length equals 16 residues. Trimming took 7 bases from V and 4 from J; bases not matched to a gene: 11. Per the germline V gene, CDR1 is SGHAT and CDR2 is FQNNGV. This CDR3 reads CASTPIAGLTTGELFF. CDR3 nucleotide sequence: TGTGCCAGCACCCCCATAGCGGGGCTAACCACCGGGGAGCTGTTTTTT.

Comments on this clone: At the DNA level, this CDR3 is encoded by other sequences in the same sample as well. CDR3 sequence reads: CASSFRDYEQYF. CDR3 nucleotide sequence: TGTGCCAGCAGCTTTCGAGACTACGAGCAGTACTTC. The V call is TRBV11-2, the J call TRBJ2-7; no reliable D call. Germline V gene lookup returns CDR1 SGHAT and CDR2 FQNNGV. V lost 3 bases to trimming and J lost 3 bases, with 6 bases between them. The CDR3 runs 12 residues.

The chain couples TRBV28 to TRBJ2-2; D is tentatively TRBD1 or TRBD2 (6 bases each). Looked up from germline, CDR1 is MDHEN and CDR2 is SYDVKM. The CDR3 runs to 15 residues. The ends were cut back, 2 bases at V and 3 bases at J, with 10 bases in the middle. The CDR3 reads CASSLRRGYTGELFF. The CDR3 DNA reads TGTGCCAGCAGTTTACGGAGGGGGTACACCGGGGAGCTGTTTTTT.

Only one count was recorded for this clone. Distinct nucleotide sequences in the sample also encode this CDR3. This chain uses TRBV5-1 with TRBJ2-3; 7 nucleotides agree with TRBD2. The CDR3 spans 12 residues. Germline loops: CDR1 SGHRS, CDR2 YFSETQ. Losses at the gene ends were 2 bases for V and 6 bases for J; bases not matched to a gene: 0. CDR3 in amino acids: CASSFSGDTQYF. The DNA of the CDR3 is TGCGCCAGCAGCTTTAGCGGGGATACGCAGTATTTT.

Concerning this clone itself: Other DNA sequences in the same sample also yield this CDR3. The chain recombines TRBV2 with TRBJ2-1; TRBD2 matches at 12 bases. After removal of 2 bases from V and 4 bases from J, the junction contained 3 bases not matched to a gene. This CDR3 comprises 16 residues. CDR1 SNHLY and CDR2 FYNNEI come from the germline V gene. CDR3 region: CASSELLAGGYNEQFF. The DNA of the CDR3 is TGTGCCAGCAGTGAATTGCTAGCGGGAGGGTACAATGAGCAGTTCTTC.

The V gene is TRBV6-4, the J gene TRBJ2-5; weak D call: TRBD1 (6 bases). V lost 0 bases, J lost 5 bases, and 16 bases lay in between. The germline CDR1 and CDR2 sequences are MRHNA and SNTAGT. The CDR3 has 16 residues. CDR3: CASSDSGQRWVETQYF. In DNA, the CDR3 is TGTGCCAGCAGTGACTCCGGACAGAGATGGGTGGAGACCCAGTACTTC.

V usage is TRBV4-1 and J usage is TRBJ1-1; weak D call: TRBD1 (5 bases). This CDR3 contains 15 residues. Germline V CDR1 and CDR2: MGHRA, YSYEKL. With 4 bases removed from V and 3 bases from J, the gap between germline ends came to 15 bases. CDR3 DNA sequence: TGCGCCAGCAGCCTCCTCTTTCGAGGGGACACTGAAGCTTTCTTT. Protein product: CASSLLFRGDTEAFF.

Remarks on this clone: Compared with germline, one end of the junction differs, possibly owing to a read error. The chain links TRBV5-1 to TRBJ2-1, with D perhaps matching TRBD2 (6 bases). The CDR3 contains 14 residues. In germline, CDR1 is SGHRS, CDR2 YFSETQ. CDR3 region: CASSGGDSSNEQFF. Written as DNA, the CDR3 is TGCGCCAGCAGTGGCGGGGACTCCTCCAATGAGCAGTTCTTC.

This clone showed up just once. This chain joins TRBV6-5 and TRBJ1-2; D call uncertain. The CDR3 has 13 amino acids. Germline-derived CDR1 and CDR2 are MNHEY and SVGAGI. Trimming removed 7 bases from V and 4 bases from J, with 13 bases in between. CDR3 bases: TGTGCCAGCACCCCGGACCTGGCCTATGGCTACACCTTC. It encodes CASTPDLAYGYTF.

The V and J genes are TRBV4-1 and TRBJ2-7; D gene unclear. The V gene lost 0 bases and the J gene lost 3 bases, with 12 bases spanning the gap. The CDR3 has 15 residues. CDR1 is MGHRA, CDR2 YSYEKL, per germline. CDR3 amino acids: CASSQDFWRVYEQYF. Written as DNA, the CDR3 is TGCGCCAGCAGCCAAGATTTCTGGCGCGTCTACGAGCAGTACTTC.

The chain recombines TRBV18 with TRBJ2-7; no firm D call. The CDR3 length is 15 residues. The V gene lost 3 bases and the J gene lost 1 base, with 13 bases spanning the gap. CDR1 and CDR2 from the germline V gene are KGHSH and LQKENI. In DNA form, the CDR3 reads TGTGCCAGCTCACCCGTTATAGGTGGTTCCTACGAGCAGTACTTC. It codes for CASSPVIGGSYEQYF.

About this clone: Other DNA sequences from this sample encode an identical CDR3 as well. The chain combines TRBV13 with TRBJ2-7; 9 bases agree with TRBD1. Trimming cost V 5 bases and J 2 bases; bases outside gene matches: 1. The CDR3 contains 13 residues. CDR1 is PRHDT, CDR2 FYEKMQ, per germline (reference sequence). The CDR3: CASSRDRAYEQYF. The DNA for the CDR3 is TGTGCCAGCAGCCGGGACAGGGCCTACGAGCAGTACTTC.

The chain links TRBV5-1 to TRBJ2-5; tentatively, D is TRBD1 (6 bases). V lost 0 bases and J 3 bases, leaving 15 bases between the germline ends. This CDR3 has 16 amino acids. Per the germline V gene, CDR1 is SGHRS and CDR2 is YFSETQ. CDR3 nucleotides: TGCGCCAGCAGCTTGGGGCAGGGGAGTGGAAAAGAGACCCAGTACTTC. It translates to CASSLGQGSGKETQYF.

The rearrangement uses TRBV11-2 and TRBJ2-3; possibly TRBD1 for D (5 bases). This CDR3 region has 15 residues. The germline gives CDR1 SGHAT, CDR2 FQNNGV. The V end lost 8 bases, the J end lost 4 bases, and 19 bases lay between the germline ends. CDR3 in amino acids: CASSLGRLAADTQYF. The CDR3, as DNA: TGTGCCAGCTCACTGGGGCGTTTGGCGGCAGATACGCAGTATTTT.

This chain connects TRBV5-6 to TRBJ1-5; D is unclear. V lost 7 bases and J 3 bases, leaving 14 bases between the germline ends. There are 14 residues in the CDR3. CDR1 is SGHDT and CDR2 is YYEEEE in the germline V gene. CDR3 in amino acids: CASHHPGNNQPQHF. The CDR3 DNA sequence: TGTGCCAGCCACCACCCCGGGAACAATCAGCCCCAGCATTTT. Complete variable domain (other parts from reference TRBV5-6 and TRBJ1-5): DAGVTQSPTHLIKTRGQQVTLRCSPKSGHDTVSWYQQALGQGPQFIFQYYEEEERQRGNFPDRFSGHQFPNYSSELNVNALLLGDSALYLCASHHPGNNQPQHFGDGTRLSIL.

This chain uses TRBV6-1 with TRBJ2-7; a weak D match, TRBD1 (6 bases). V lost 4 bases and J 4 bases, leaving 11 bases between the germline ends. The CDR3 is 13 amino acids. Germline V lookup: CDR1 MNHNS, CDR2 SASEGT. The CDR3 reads CASSVHRVYEQYF. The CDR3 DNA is TGTGCCAGCAGTGTTCACAGGGTATACGAGCAGTACTTC.